This T cell receptor (beta chain) was captured in a study of cytomegalovirus exposure and HLA in healthy donors. General study findings and limits: CMV serostatus was the sole immune exposure data available. By HLA locus, TCR association rates varied in a later analysis, with DRB1 showing the most and HLA-C the fewest. A few chains tied to CMV proved CMV antigen-specific in vitro. A later analysis reportedly found fewer N-insertions in an Asian-associated ancestry cluster than the approximately 670-donor mean.

The study ran its PCR with 60 Vbeta and 13 Jbeta primers. TCRdb's table, derived via immunoSEQ multiplex PCR, lists solely in-frame clones and lacks some. This table has about 130,000 clones, 70% to 80% appearing once. The length of the CDR3 is 18 residues. Germline-derived CDR1 and CDR2 are SGHNT and YYREEE (reference sequence). V lost 0 bases and J 0 bases, leaving 13 bases between the germline ends. Worth noting for this clone: Its specificity is unknown.

This TCR was sampled from a woman in her forties or fifties in good health and CMV-seronegative. The chain uses TRBV5-4 and TRBJ2-6; D perhaps matches TRBD2 (5 bases). Sequencing was carried out using PBMCs. The CDR3 region has the DNA TGTGCCAGCAGCTTGGTAGGGAGAAGTCCCTCTGGGGCCAACGTCCTGACTTTC. Translated, it gives CASSLVGRSPSGANVLTF. The whole variable domain, remainder taken from reference TRBV5-4 and TRBJ2-6, is ETGVTQSPTHLIKTRGQQVTLRCSSQSGHNTVSWYQQALGQGPQFIFQYYREEENGRGNFPPRFSGLQFPNYSSELNVNALELDDSALYLCASSLVGRSPSGANVLTFGAGSRLTVL.